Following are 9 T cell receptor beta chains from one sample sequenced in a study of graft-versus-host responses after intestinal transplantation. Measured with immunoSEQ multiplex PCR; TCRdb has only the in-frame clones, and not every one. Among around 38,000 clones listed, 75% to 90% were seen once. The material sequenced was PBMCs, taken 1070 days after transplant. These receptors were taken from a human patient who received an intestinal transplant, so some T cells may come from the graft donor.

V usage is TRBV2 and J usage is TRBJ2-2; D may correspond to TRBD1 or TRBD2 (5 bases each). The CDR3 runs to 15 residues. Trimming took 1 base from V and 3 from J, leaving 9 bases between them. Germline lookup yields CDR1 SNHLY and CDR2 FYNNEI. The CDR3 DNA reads TGTGCCAGCAGTGAAGTCCGGGGACACACCGGGGAGCTGTTTTTT. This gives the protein CASSEVRGHTGELFF.

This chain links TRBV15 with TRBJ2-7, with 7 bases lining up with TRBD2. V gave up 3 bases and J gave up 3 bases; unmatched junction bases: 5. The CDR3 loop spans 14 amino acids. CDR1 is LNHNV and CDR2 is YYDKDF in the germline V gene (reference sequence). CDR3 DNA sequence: TGTGCCACCAGCAGTCGAGCGGGGATCTACGAGCAGTACTTC. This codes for CATSSRAGIYEQYF.

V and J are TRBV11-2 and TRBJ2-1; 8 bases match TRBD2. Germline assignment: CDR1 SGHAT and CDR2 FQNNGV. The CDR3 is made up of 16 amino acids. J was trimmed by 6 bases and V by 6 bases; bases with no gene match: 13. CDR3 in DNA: TGTGCCAGCAGACAGCCGGGAGGGGGGCCGCGCAATGAGCAGTTCTTC. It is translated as CASRQPGGGPRNEQFF.

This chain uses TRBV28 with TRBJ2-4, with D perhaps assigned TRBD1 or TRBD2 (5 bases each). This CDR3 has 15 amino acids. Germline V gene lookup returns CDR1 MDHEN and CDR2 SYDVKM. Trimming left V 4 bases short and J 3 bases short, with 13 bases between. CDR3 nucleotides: TGTGCCAGCAGTTCCGGGACGGCTTACAAAAACATTCAGTACTTC. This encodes CASSSGTAYKNIQYF. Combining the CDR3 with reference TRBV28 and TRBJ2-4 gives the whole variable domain DVKVTQSSRYLVKRTGEKVFLECVQDMDHENMFWYRQDPGLGLRLIYFSYDVKMKEKGDIPEGYSVSREKKERFSLILESASTNQTSMYLCASSSGTAYKNIQYFGAGTRLSVL.

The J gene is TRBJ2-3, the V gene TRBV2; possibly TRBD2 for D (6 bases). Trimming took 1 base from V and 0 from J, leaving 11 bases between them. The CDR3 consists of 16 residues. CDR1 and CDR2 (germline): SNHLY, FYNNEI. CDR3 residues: CASSEVSAGSTDTQYF. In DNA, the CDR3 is TGTGCCAGCAGTGAAGTCTCGGCGGGAAGCACAGATACGCAGTATTTT.

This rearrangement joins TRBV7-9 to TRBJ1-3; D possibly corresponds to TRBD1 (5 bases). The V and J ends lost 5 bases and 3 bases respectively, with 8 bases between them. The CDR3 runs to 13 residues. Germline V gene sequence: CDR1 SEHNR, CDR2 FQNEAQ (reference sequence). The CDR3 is CASSDRGGNTIYF. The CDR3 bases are TGTGCCAGCAGCGACAGAGGTGGAAACACCATATATTTT.

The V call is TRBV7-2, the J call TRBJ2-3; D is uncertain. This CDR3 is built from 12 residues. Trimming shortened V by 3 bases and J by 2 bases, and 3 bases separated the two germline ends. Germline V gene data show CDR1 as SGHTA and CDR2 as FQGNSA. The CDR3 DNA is TGTGCCAGCAGCTTTTCCACAGATACGCAGTATTTT. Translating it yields CASSFSTDTQYF.

CDR3 coding DNA: TGTGCCAGCAGGAGACCTGGTAGTAACTATGGCTACACCTTC. It codes for CASRRPGSNYGYTF. The chain joins TRBV7-2 to TRBJ1-2; D ambiguous. Germline V gene data show CDR1 as SGHTA and CDR2 as FQGNSA. Trimming removed 6 bases from V and 1 base from J, with 12 bases in between. There are 14 residues in the CDR3.

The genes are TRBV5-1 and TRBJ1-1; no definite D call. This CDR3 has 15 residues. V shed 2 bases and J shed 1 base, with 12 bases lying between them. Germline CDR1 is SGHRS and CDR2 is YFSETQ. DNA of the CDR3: TGCGCCAGCAGCTTTGGACTACAGACGAACACTGAAGCTTTCTTT. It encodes CASSFGLQTNTEAFF.